This passage covers 29 T cell receptor beta chains from one sample sequenced in a study of cytomegalovirus exposure and HLA in healthy donors. Vbeta (60) and Jbeta (13) primers were used in the PCR. The table came from immunoSEQ multiplex PCR; TCRdb's copy has only in-frame clones and leaves some out. The sample contains over 95,000 clones, 82% of which appear only once. The source material was PBMCs. The receptors here all came from a woman under 30 in good health and CMV-seronegative.

The rearrangement joins TRBV11-3 to TRBJ1-2; 8 bases are shared with TRBD1. V shed 6 bases, J shed 6 bases, and the junction held 9 bases outside the gene matches. This CDR3 spans 14 amino acids. Germline V gene data show CDR1 as SGHNT and CDR2 as YENEEA. CDR3 loop: CASSPGGAKDGYTF. CDR3 DNA sequence: TGTGCCAGCAGTCCAGGGGGCGCGAAGGATGGCTACACCTTC. The entire variable domain, with the rest obtained from reference TRBV11-3 and TRBJ1-2, is as follows: EAGVVQSPRYKIIEKKQPVAFWCNPISGHNTLYWYLQNLGQGPELLIRYENEEAVDDSQLPKDRFSAERLKGVDSTLKIQPAELGDSAVYLCASSPGGAKDGYTFGSGTRLTVV.

The V and J genes are TRBV29-1 and TRBJ1-1; the D gene is possibly TRBD1 (5 bases). V dropped 6 bases and J dropped 3 bases, with 11 bases sitting between them. Germline V CDR1 and CDR2: SQVTM, ANQGSEA. The CDR3 spans 12 residues. For the CDR3, the DNA is TGCAGCGTCGAGGACAACCACACTGAAGCTTTCTTT. Protein: CSVEDNHTEAFF.

V and J are TRBV21-1 and TRBJ1-1. TRBV21-1 constitutes a pseudogene. The CDR3 consists of 15 residues. CDR3 DNA sequence: TGTGCCAGCAGCGTCCCTGGGGACGGGAGCACTGAAGCTTTCTTT. It encodes CASSVPGDGSTEAFF.

This clone was seen more than once but under ten times. V usage is TRBV6-4 and J usage is TRBJ2-6; TRBD2 matches at 9 bases. Germline values: CDR1 MRHNA, CDR2 SNTAGT. Germline trimming cut 0 bases from V and 3 bases from J; bases unmatched to any gene: 15. CDR3 length: 21 amino acids. CDR3 sequence reads: CASSDSIRREGRTGGANVLTF. DNA of the CDR3: TGTGCCAGCAGTGACTCGATTAGGCGGGAGGGCAGGACTGGTGGGGCCAACGTCCTGACTTTC.

The chain is built from TRBV21-1 and TRBJ1-1. TRBV21-1 is a pseudogene locus. The CDR3 is made up of 14 amino acids. CDR3 nucleotide sequence: TGTGCCAGCAGCAAAGGAGGGCCGAACACTGAAGCTTTCTTT. Its protein product is CASSKGGPNTEAFF.

The chain has TRBV7-2 and TRBJ1-4; D unclear. Trimming stripped 1 base from V and 7 bases from J, with 7 bases between. The CDR3 sequence is 13 residues long. The germline CDR1 and CDR2 sequences are SGHTA and FQGNSA. CDR3 DNA: TGTGCCAGCAGCTTAGAACGAGCTGAAAAACTGTTTTTT. Its protein product is CASSLERAEKLFF.

J is TRBJ1-1 and V is TRBV30; possibly TRBD1 for D (6 bases). Germline values: CDR1 GTSNPN, CDR2 SVGIG (reference sequence). V was clipped by 2 bases and J by 4 bases, with 14 bases between them. This CDR3 has 14 residues. The CDR3 protein is CAWSSQGRGTEAFF. DNA for the CDR3: TGTGCCTGGAGTAGCCAGGGGAGGGGCACTGAAGCTTTCTTT.

CDR3 sequence (DNA): TGTGCCAGCAGCTTAGCGGGAGCTAATTCACCCCTCCACTTT. It encodes CASSLAGANSPLHF. The chain combines TRBV7-2 with TRBJ1-6; no reliable D call. Germline V gene lookup returns CDR1 SGHTA and CDR2 FQGNSA. This CDR3 is 14 amino acids long. V lost 0 bases, J lost 6 bases, and 6 bases lay in between.

The gene calls are TRBV2 and TRBJ2-6; a possible D gene is TRBD1 (5 bases). The CDR3 has 17 residues. Looked up from germline, CDR1 is SNHLY and CDR2 is FYNNEI. V lost 4 bases, J lost 0 bases, and 13 bases lay in between. In DNA form, the CDR3 reads TGTGCCAGCAGTGGGTCTCAGGGAACCTCTGGGGCCAACGTCCTGACTTTC. It yields the protein CASSGSQGTSGANVLTF.

This clone was seen more than once but under ten times. The chain is built from TRBV18 and TRBJ1-1, with 8 bases identical to TRBD1. Germline V CDR1 and CDR2: KGHSH, LQKENI. Unmatched junction bases numbered 6, after V lost 8 bases and J lost 1 base. This CDR3 comprises 14 residues. The CDR3 DNA reads as TGTGCCAGCACTTTAGGGACAGGGAACACTGAAGCTTTCTTT. Translation gives CASTLGTGNTEAFF.

The chain has TRBV11-3 and TRBJ2-5; D possibly corresponds to TRBD1 (6 bases). The CDR3 runs 16 residues. The germline gives CDR1 SGHNT, CDR2 YENEEA. V was clipped by 5 bases and J by 5 bases, with 21 bases between them. The CDR3 reads CASSTHSGASGETQYF. The CDR3 DNA reads TGTGCCAGCAGCACCCACTCAGGGGCCTCCGGGGAGACCCAGTACTTC.

J is TRBJ1-1 and V is TRBV11-2; unclear D gene. In germline, CDR1 is SGHAT, CDR2 FQNNGV. The germline V and J ends were trimmed by 3 bases and 1 base, with 6 bases remaining between them. The CDR3 spans 13 residues. The chain's CDR3 is CASSFGANTEAFF. CDR3 sequence (DNA): TGTGCCAGCAGCTTTGGAGCGAACACTGAAGCTTTCTTT.

V usage is TRBV11-3 and J usage is TRBJ2-3; 9 positions match TRBD1. Germline V gene lookup returns CDR1 SGHNT and CDR2 YENEEA. Trimming took 4 bases from V and 0 from J; bases not matched to a gene: 5. The CDR3 sequence is 16 residues long. Here the CDR3 DNA reads TGTGCCAGCAGCTCAGGGACAGGGTATAGCACAGATACGCAGTATTTT. Residues: CASSSGTGYSTDTQYF.

The genes are TRBV28 and TRBJ1-5, with D possibly being TRBD1 (6 bases). There are 14 residues in the CDR3. Germline CDR1 and CDR2: MDHEN and SYDVKM. V shed 2 bases and J shed 3 bases, with 8 bases lying between them. The CDR3 nucleotides read TGTGCCAGCAGTTTAACAGGGAACAATCAGCCCCAGCATTTT. The encoded protein is CASSLTGNNQPQHF.

The chain couples TRBV9 to TRBJ1-1, with D possibly being TRBD1 (6 bases). Trimming left V 6 bases short and J 2 bases short, with 17 bases between. Germline V gene data show CDR1 as SGDLS and CDR2 as YYNGEE. The CDR3 is made up of 15 amino acids. CDR3 DNA sequence: TGTGCCAGCACCCAAAGCGGGGGGGCTAACACTGAAGCTTTCTTT. It encodes CASTQSGGANTEAFF.

This clone appeared a single time. The chain combines TRBV27 with TRBJ2-3; 7 bases agree with TRBD1. This CDR3 is built from 13 residues. Germline assignment: CDR1 MNHEY and CDR2 SMNVEV (reference sequence). V trimming: 4 bases; J trimming: 8 bases; junction bases outside the gene matches: 6. CDR3 sequence reads: CASSSQGHGTQYF. In nucleotides, the CDR3 is TGTGCCAGCAGTTCACAGGGGCACGGTACGCAGTATTTT.

This clone was found once. V gene TRBV9 combines with J gene TRBJ1-1; 11 bases are a match to TRBD1. The CDR3 contains 14 residues. After removal of 4 bases from V and 7 bases from J, the junction contained 6 bases not matched to a gene. Germline V gives CDR1 SGDLS, CDR2 YYNGEE. CDR3 residues: CASSLGQGAGEAFF. For the CDR3, the DNA is TGTGCCAGCAGCCTCGGACAGGGGGCAGGTGAAGCTTTCTTT.

This chain joins TRBV5-1 and TRBJ1-1; 8 nucleotides line up with TRBD1. In germline, CDR1 is SGHRS, CDR2 YFSETQ. The V segment lost 4 bases and the J segment 6 bases; nucleotides outside the gene matches: 5. The CDR3 contains 13 residues. The CDR3 DNA sequence: TGCGCCAGCAGCGGTGGACAGGGAGCTGAAGCTTTCTTT. Translated, it gives CASSGGQGAEAFF.

In nucleotides, the CDR3 is TGTGCCAGCAGTGACAGGCACTCGAACACTGAAGCTTTCTTT. Its protein is CASSDRHSNTEAFF. The gene calls are TRBV2 and TRBJ1-1; the D is unclear. The CDR3 extends over 14 amino acids. Germline values: CDR1 SNHLY, CDR2 FYNNEI. Trimming took off 3 bases at V and 1 base at J, with 9 bases between the two ends.

The chain has TRBV27 and TRBJ1-1; tentatively, D is TRBD1 (6 bases). Trimming removed 3 bases from V and 4 bases from J, with 9 bases in between. The CDR3 is 13 residues long. The V gene's germline CDR1 is MNHEY and CDR2 SMNVEV (reference sequence). CDR3 nucleotide sequence: TGTGCCAGCAGTTTCAGGGGATCCACTGAAGCTTTCTTT. Encoded protein: CASSFRGSTEAFF.

The chain carries TRBV7-2 and TRBJ1-2, with D possibly TRBD1 on 5 matching bases. The germline V gene has CDR1 SGHTA and CDR2 FQGNSA. The V end was cut by 1 base, the J end by 8 bases, with 11 bases between. The CDR3 has 13 residues. CDR3 bases: TGTGCCAGCAGCTTAGGGGGGGAAGGAGGCTACACCTTC. Translation gives CASSLGGEGGYTF.

About this clone: Other DNA sequences from this sample encode an identical CDR3 as well. The V call is TRBV29-1, the J call TRBJ2-5, with D possibly being TRBD2 (6 bases). There are 11 residues in the CDR3. Germline V CDR1 and CDR2: SQVTM, ANQGSEA. V lost 3 bases, J lost 5 bases, and 7 bases lay in between. CDR3: CSVEEGETQYF. The CDR3 DNA sequence: TGCAGCGTTGAGGAGGGGGAGACCCAGTACTTC. Drawing the rest from reference TRBV29-1 and TRBJ2-5, the complete variable domain is SAVISQKPSRDICQRGTSLTIQCQVDSQVTMMFWYRQQPGQSLTLIATANQGSEATYESGFVIDKFPISRPNLTFSTLTVSNMSPEDSSIYLCSVEEGETQYFGPGTRLLVL.

This chain connects TRBV6-4 to TRBJ1-1; 8 bases are shared with TRBD1. The germline CDR1 and CDR2 sequences are MRHNA and SNTAGT. Unmatched junction bases numbered 4, after V lost 6 bases and J lost 1 base. The CDR3 consists of 14 residues. The CDR3 DNA follows: TGTGCCAGCAGCGCCGGGACAGGGAACACTGAAGCTTTCTTT. Residues: CASSAGTGNTEAFF.

The chain couples TRBV12-5 to TRBJ1-1; D ambiguous. The V gene lost 4 bases and the J gene lost 4 bases, with 16 bases spanning the gap. The CDR3 spans 15 residues. Per germline, CDR1 LGHNT and CDR2 FRNRAP. DNA of the CDR3: TGTGCTAGTGGTTCCCCGTCTGGGCCGATCACTGAAGCTTTCTTT. It codes for CASGSPSGPITEAFF.

This clone came up once. This chain uses TRBV19 with TRBJ1-5; D is uncertain. CDR1 LNHDA and CDR2 SQIVND come from the germline V gene (reference sequence). CDR3 length equals 15 residues. V was pared by 3 bases and J by 7 bases, with 16 bases between. The CDR3 reads CASSINSLGDQPQHF. CDR3 nucleotide sequence: TGTGCCAGTAGTATCAACAGTTTAGGTGACCAGCCCCAGCATTTT.

V and J are TRBV7-9 and TRBJ2-7; D remains unclear. The CDR3 loop spans 14 amino acids. Germline CDR1 and CDR2: SEHNR and FQNEAQ (reference sequence). V lost 5 bases and J lost 5, with 16 bases in between. The CDR3 region has the DNA TGTGCCAGCAGCCCGTATGGCAGTCCCCACGAGCAGTACTTC. Its protein product is CASSPYGSPHEQYF.

This CDR3 is CASVGQGSDNEQFF. CDR3 nucleotides: TGTGCCAGCGTCGGACAGGGGTCGGACAATGAGCAGTTCTTC. V and J are TRBV7-2 and TRBJ2-1, with 9 bases that match TRBD1. The V segment lost 8 bases and the J segment 5 bases; nucleotides outside the gene matches: 7. The CDR3 contains 14 residues. Per the germline V gene, CDR1 is SGHTA and CDR2 is FQGNSA.

The chain employs TRBV15 and TRBJ2-7; D not resolved. The length of the CDR3 is 11 residues. Germline-derived CDR1 and CDR2 are LNHNV and YYDKDF (reference sequence). Trimming cost V 3 bases and J 2 bases, with 2 bases left between them. The CDR3 region is CATSSTYEQYF. CDR3 bases: TGTGCCACCAGCAGTACCTACGAGCAGTACTTC.

V usage is TRBV5-6 and J usage is TRBJ2-3, with a weak D call TRBD2 (5 bases). Germline-derived CDR1 and CDR2 are SGHDT and YYEEEE. The CDR3 loop spans 16 amino acids. Trimming removed 4 bases from V and 2 bases from J, with 17 bases in between. CDR3 nucleotides: TGTGCCAGCAGCGCACCTACTAGAGGTCTCACAGATACGCAGTATTTT. It encodes CASSAPTRGLTDTQYF.